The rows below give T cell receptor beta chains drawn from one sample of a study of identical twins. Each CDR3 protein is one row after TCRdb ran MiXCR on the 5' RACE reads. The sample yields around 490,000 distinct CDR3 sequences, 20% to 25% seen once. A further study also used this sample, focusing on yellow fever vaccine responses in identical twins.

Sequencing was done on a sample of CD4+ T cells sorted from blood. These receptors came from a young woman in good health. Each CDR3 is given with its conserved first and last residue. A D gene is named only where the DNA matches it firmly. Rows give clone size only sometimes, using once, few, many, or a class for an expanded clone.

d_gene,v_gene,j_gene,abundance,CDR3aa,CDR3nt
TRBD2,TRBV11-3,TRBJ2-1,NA,CASSFLSGSSYNEQFF,TGTGCCAGCAGCTTCCTCAGCGGGAGCTCCTACAATGAGCAGTTCTTC
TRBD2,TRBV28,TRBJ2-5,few,CASSSGTSGIETQYF,TGTGCCAGCAGTTCCGGGACTAGCGGGATCGAGACCCAGTACTTC
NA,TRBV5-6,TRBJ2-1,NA,CASSSTGLDNEQFF,TGTGCCAGCAGCTCGACAGGACTCGACAATGAGCAGTTCTTC
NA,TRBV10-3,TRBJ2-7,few,CAISVNSGLPYEQYF,TGTGCCATCAGTGTGAATTCGGGACTTCCCTACGAGCAGTACTTC
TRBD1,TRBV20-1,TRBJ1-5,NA,CSAPRGLNQPQHF,TGCAGTGCTCCCAGGGGGCTTAATCAGCCCCAGCATTTT
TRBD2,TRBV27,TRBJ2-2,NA,CASSLTSGSLRAGELFF,TGTGCCAGCAGTTTGACTAGCGGGAGTCTAAGGGCCGGGGAGCTGTTTTTT
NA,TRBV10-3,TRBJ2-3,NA,CAISGWASTDTQYF,TGTGCCATCAGTGGATGGGCCTCCACAGATACGCAGTATTTT
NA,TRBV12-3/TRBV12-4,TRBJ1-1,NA,CASTLDSLNTEAFF,TGTGCCAGCACCCTGGACAGCCTGAACACTGAAGCTTTCTTT
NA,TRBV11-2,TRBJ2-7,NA,CASKGQKTYEQYF,TGTGCCAGCAAAGGACAGAAAACCTACGAGCAGTACTTC
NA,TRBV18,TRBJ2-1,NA,CASSPPGVSSYNEQFF,TGTGCCAGCTCACCACCGGGGGTAAGCTCCTACAATGAGCAGTTCTTC
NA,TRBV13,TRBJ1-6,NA,CASSAYRNSPLHF,TGTGCCAGCAGCGCCTACAGGAATTCACCCCTCCACTTT
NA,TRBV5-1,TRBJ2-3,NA,CASREASTSTDTQYF,TGCGCCAGCAGAGAGGCAAGCACAAGCACAGATACGCAGTATTTT
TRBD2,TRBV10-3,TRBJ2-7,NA,CATGRSGSYYEQYF,TGTGCCACGGGCCGGAGCGGGAGCTACTACGAGCAGTACTTC
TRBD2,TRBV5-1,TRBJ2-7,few,CASSPSSGSGGYEQYF,TGCGCCAGCAGCCCGTCATCGGGTAGCGGGGGCTACGAGCAGTACTTC
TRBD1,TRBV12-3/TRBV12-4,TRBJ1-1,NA,CASSPQGTGWNTEAFF,TGTGCCAGCAGTCCCCAGGGGACAGGATGGAACACTGAAGCTTTCTTT
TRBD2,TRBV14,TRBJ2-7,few,CASSQKSGLAFPSSYEQYF,TGTGCCAGCAGCCAAAAGTCGGGACTAGCGTTTCCGAGCTCCTACGAGCAGTACTTC
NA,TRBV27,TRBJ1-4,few,CASSSVGEKLFF,TGTGCCAGCAGTTCTGTCGGCGAAAAACTGTTTTTT
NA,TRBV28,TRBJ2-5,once,CASSFGGPGQETQYF,TGTGCCAGCAGTTTTGGGGGGCCCGGCCAAGAGACCCAGTACTTC
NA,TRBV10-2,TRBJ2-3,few,CASSVGGGSDTQYF,TGCGCCAGCAGTGTCGGGGGAGGATCAGATACGCAGTATTTT
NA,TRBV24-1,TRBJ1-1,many,CATSEGPSGAFF,TGTGCCACCAGTGAAGGACCATCGGGAGCTTTCTTT
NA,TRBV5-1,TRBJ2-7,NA,CASSLDYGGTDEQYF,TGCGCCAGCAGCTTGGATTACGGGGGCACCGACGAGCAGTACTTC
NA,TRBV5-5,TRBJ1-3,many,CASSFGVTGNTIYF,TGTGCCAGCAGCTTCGGGGTAACTGGAAACACCATATATTTT
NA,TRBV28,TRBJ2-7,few,CASTGNGFSYEQYF,TGTGCCAGCACCGGAAATGGGTTCTCCTACGAGCAGTACTTC
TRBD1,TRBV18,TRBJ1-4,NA,CASSPFGTDGEKLFF,TGTGCCAGCTCACCCTTCGGGACAGATGGAGAAAAACTGTTTTTT
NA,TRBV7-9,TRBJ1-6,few,CASSSRSYNSPLHF,TGTGCCAGCAGCTCGCGGTCCTATAATTCACCCCTCCACTTT
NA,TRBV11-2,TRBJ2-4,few,CASSSRGTRAKNIQYF,TGTGCCAGCAGCTCTCGAGGGACAAGAGCCAAAAACATTCAGTACTTC
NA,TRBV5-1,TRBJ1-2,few,CASSPGAGIASGYTF,TGCGCCAGCAGCCCGGGGGCAGGAATCGCCTCCGGCTACACCTTC
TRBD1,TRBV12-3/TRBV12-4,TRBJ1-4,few,CASSLKASGQIVATNEKLFF,TGTGCCAGCAGTTTAAAGGCCTCGGGACAGATCGTAGCAACTAATGAAAAACTGTTTTTT
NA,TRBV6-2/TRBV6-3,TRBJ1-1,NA,CASSGLLLGAGTEAFF,TGTGCCAGCAGTGGACTTCTCTTAGGGGCAGGGACTGAAGCTTTCTTT
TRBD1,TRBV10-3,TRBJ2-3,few,CAISESNRGTDTQYF,TGTGCCATCAGTGAGTCGAACAGGGGGACAGATACGCAGTATTTT
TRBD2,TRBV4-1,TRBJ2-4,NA,CASSQDPTSGSQNIQYF,TGCGCCAGCAGCCAAGACCCGACTAGCGGTTCCCAAAACATTCAGTACTTC
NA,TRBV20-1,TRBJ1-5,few,CSASVGPIQPQHF,TGCAGTGCTAGCGTCGGCCCCATTCAGCCCCAGCATTTT